These 32 T cell receptor beta chains came from one sample sequenced in a study of early T cells in non-severe SARS-CoV-2 infection. TCRdb recomputed calls from the 5' RACE reads with MiXCR, one row per CDR3 protein. This repertoire shows some 40,000 distinct CDR3 sequences, roughly 5.7% found once; its top ten account for about 6.1%. The sample was whole blood, taken at baseline. All receptors derive from an adult who was a healthcare worker with PCR-confirmed SARS-CoV-2 infection or an uninfected control (not recorded which).

This clonotype has more than one count but fewer than ten. A read error is possible here, since a much larger clone lies one base away. CDR3 sequence (DNA): TGTGCCAGCAGTGATTACAATGAGCAGTTCTTC. Translation: CASSDYNEQFF. The gene calls are TRBV2 and TRBJ2-1; no definite D call. CDR1 SNHLY and CDR2 FYNNEI come from the germline V gene. Trimming shortened V by 3 bases and J by 4 bases, and 1 base separated the two germline ends. The CDR3 is 11 amino acids.

This clonotype ranks as medium-sized (0.01 to 0.1%). This chain joins TRBV13 and TRBJ1-2, with 10 bases fitting TRBD1. V trimming: 5 bases; J trimming: 3 bases; junction bases outside the gene matches: 6. This CDR3 is 15 amino acids long. CDR1 and CDR2 (germline): PRHDT, FYEKMQ (reference sequence). This CDR3 is CASSTGTGVHYGYTF. CDR3 nucleotide sequence: TGTGCCAGCAGCACCGGGACAGGGGTACACTATGGCTACACCTTC.

The rearrangement uses TRBV6-4 and TRBJ2-3; 7 nucleotides agree with TRBD1. Germline V lookup: CDR1 MRHNA, CDR2 SNTAGT. The CDR3 length is 15 residues. With V trimmed by 5 bases and J by 2 bases, 7 bases remained unmatched. Written as DNA, the CDR3 is TGTGCCAGCAGTCATAACACAGGGGCCACAGATACGCAGTATTTT. Protein: CASSHNTGATDTQYF.

This clonotype occurred many times. This rearrangement joins TRBV15 to TRBJ2-2; D is unclear. V was pared by 3 bases and J by 0 bases, with 14 bases between. The germline V gene has CDR1 LNHNV and CDR2 YYDKDF (reference sequence). The CDR3 spans 17 residues. CDR3 region: CATSSTTAWTNTGELFF. The CDR3 nucleotides read TGTGCCACCAGCAGTACGACGGCCTGGACGAACACCGGGGAGCTGTTTTTT.

Ten or more counts support this clonotype. V and J are TRBV19 and TRBJ1-1; possibly TRBD1 for D (5 bases). Trimming stripped 3 bases from V and 4 bases from J, with 15 bases between. The CDR3 is 15 amino acids. Germline loops: CDR1 LNHDA, CDR2 SQIVND (reference sequence). CDR3 DNA: TGTGCCAGTAGTATCTCGGCAGGGTCAGGCACTGAAGCTTTCTTT. Translating it yields CASSISAGSGTEAFF.

This clonotype was observed a handful of times. The chain carries TRBV7-2 and TRBJ1-1; TRBD1 might be the D (5 bases). CDR3 length equals 13 residues. Germline assignment: CDR1 SGHTA and CDR2 FQGNSA. The V and J ends lost 2 bases and 7 bases respectively, with 11 bases between them. The CDR3 nucleotides read TGTGCCAGCAGCTTAAGGGGAGGACTTGAAGCTTTCTTT. Protein: CASSLRGGLEAFF.

This clonotype was seen repeatedly, ten times or more. The rearrangement uses TRBV20-1 and TRBJ2-5; 9 nucleotides match TRBD2. The CDR3 has 14 residues. The germline gives CDR1 DFQATT, CDR2 SNEGSKA (reference sequence). V lost 3 bases to trimming and J lost 5 bases; unmatched junction nucleotides: 7. The CDR3 protein is CSARLAGVGETQYF. CDR3 sequence (DNA): TGCAGTGCTAGGTTAGCGGGAGTCGGGGAGACCCAGTACTTC.

This clonotype has at least ten counts. The rearrangement joins TRBV4-2 to TRBJ2-1; 9 bases are shared with TRBD2. Trimming took 2 bases from V and 4 from J; bases not matched to a gene: 6. Per the germline V gene, CDR1 is LGHNA and CDR2 is YNFKEQ. The CDR3 sequence is 16 residues long. In DNA form, the CDR3 reads TGTGCCAGCAGCCAAACAACTAGCGGGCCTTACAATGAGCAGTTCTTC. Amino acids: CASSQTTSGPYNEQFF.

This clonotype showed up many times. The chain is built from TRBV3-1 and TRBJ2-4; no clear D gene. This CDR3 spans 17 amino acids. Germline CDR1 LGHDT, CDR2 YNNKEL (reference sequence). Trimming took off 0 bases at V and 4 bases at J, with 16 bases between the two ends. DNA of the CDR3: TGTGCCAGCAGCCAAGAGATTCACGAGGAAGCGAAAAACATTCAGTACTTC. The encoded protein is CASSQEIHEEAKNIQYF.

This clonotype was counted at least ten times. The chain is built from TRBV20-1 and TRBJ1-4; 8 bases align to TRBD1. V shed 1 base and J 8 bases; nucleotides not matched to a gene: 3. There are 13 residues in the CDR3. Per the germline V gene, CDR1 is DFQATT and CDR2 is SNEGSKA (reference sequence). CDR3 residues: CSARARQGEKLFF. CDR3 bases: TGCAGTGCTAGAGCACGACAGGGGGAAAAACTGTTTTTT.

The rearrangement links TRBV29-1 to TRBJ2-1; unclear D gene. This CDR3 contains 12 residues. Trimming cost V 0 bases and J 12 bases, with 12 bases left between them. Germline V gene sequence: CDR1 SQVTM, CDR2 ANQGSEA. CDR3 nucleotides: TGCAGCGTTGAAGATCTGGTAGGGATGCAGTTCTTC. Amino acid sequence: CSVEDLVGMQFF.

The rearrangement uses TRBV12-3 or TRBV12-4 and TRBJ2-2, with D possibly matching TRBD1 (6 bases). The CDR3 runs 15 residues. Trimming took off 4 bases at V and 6 bases at J, with 15 bases between the two ends. CDR3 coding DNA: TGTGCCAGCAGTTCCGTTCTAACAGGGCCCGGGGAGCTGTTTTTT. Its translation: CASSSVLTGPGELFF.

This clonotype was seen ten or more times. The CDR3 reads CSVEEGHEAFF. DNA for the CDR3: TGCAGCGTTGAAGAGGGGCATGAAGCTTTCTTT. The chain carries TRBV29-1 and TRBJ1-1; D is perhaps TRBD1 (5 bases). Germline V gene sequence: CDR1 SQVTM, CDR2 ANQGSEA. This CDR3 region has 11 residues. The V gene lost 0 bases and the J gene lost 7 bases, with 6 bases spanning the gap. Together with reference TRBV29-1 and TRBJ1-1, the CDR3 gives the full variable domain: SAVISQKPSRDICQRGTSLTIQCQVDSQVTMMFWYRQQPGQSLTLIATANQGSEATYESGFVIDKFPISRPNLTFSTLTVSNMSPEDSSIYLCSVEEGHEAFFGQGTRLTVV.

There are many counts of this clonotype. The V gene is TRBV11-2, the J gene TRBJ2-1, with TRBD2 as a possible D gene (5 bases). This CDR3 is 17 amino acids long. V was shortened by 1 base and J by 0 bases, with 13 bases between the two germline ends. Germline V gene lookup returns CDR1 SGHAT and CDR2 FQNNGV. Here the CDR3 DNA reads TGTGCCAGCAGCTTAGCGCGTGAGGGTCTCTCCTACAATGAGCAGTTCTTC. It specifies CASSLAREGLSYNEQFF.

This clonotype was detected only a few times. V is TRBV9 and J is TRBJ1-5; 7 bases are a match to TRBD1. With V trimmed by 0 bases and J by 2 bases, 17 bases remained unmatched. This CDR3 has 20 amino acids. Germline V gene data show CDR1 as SGDLS and CDR2 as YYNGEE. Here the CDR3 reads CASSVALRDRRILGNQPQHF. CDR3 in DNA: TGTGCCAGCAGCGTAGCTCTGCGGGACAGACGTATCTTAGGCAATCAGCCCCAGCATTTT.

This clonotype was seen at least ten times. This chain uses TRBV28 with TRBJ2-3; TRBD2 matches 8 bases. This CDR3 is built from 14 residues. Germline CDR1 reads MDHEN; CDR2 reads SYDVKM. The V segment lost 6 bases and the J segment 5 bases; nucleotides outside the gene matches: 7. CDR3 sequence: CASRKAGAVDTQYF. The CDR3 DNA sequence: TGTGCCAGCAGAAAAGCGGGAGCGGTAGATACGCAGTATTTT. The full variable domain, with the rest looked up from reference TRBV28 and TRBJ2-3, is DVKVTQSSRYLVKRTGEKVFLECVQDMDHENMFWYRQDPGLGLRLIYFSYDVKMKEKGDIPEGYSVSREKKERFSLILESASTNQTSMYLCASRKAGAVDTQYFGPGTRLTVL.

This clonotype was seen ten or more times. This chain links TRBV4-1 with TRBJ2-7; weak D call: TRBD2 (6 bases). The CDR3 spans 17 residues. Germline V gives CDR1 MGHRA, CDR2 YSYEKL. The V end lost 1 base, the J end lost 2 bases, and 18 bases lay between the germline ends. CDR3 loop: CASSQGFGSSEAYEQYF. CDR3 DNA sequence: TGCGCCAGCAGCCAAGGGTTCGGGAGTTCGGAGGCCTACGAGCAGTACTTC.

This clonotype has just a few counts. The V gene is TRBV7-2, the J gene TRBJ2-1, with D uncertain. The CDR3 spans 18 residues. Germline CDR1 and CDR2: SGHTA and FQGNSA. V gave up 0 bases and J gave up 2 bases, with 17 bases separating them. CDR3 sequence: CASSLALTSALTYNEQFF. DNA of the CDR3: TGTGCCAGCAGCTTAGCGCTCACCAGCGCGCTGACCTACAATGAGCAGTTCTTC.

This clonotype was seen ten or more times. The chain uses TRBV7-2 and TRBJ1-4; D is ambiguous. V was cut by 1 base and J by 8 bases, with 14 bases left in between. This CDR3 is 15 amino acids long. The germline gives CDR1 SGHTA, CDR2 FQGNSA. The chain's CDR3 is CASSLGGRVSEKLFF. The CDR3 DNA is TGTGCCAGCAGCTTAGGGGGAAGGGTTTCAGAAAAACTGTTTTTT.

In its sample, this clonotype was seen a few times. The J gene is TRBJ2-4, the V gene TRBV6-2 or TRBV6-3; maybe TRBD2 (6 bases). V lost 2 bases and J lost 5, with 16 bases in between. There are 16 residues in the CDR3. Germline loops: CDR1 MNHEY, CDR2 SVGEGT. The CDR3 bases are TGTGCCAGCAGTTACGGGGAGGCTTTTAGCCAAAACATTCAGTACTTC. Amino acid sequence: CASSYGEAFSQNIQYF.

This clonotype was observed at least ten times. The CDR3 DNA is TGTGCCAGCAGTTCGACAGGACAGAAAGAAGGTGGAAACACCATATATTTT. Its protein is CASSSTGQKEGGNTIYF. V gene TRBV6-6 combines with J gene TRBJ1-3, with D possibly TRBD1 on 6 matching bases. Germline CDR1 and CDR2: MNHNY and SVGAGI (reference sequence). CDR3 length: 17 amino acids. The V end lost 4 bases, the J end lost 3 bases, and 19 bases lay between the germline ends.

This clonotype was observed a handful of times. The chain has TRBV7-9 and TRBJ2-1, with 9 bases fitting TRBD2. The CDR3 length is 16 residues. Trimming removed 5 bases from V and 2 bases from J; junction bases left unmatched: 7. Germline lookup yields CDR1 SEHNR and CDR2 FQNEAQ (reference sequence). This CDR3 reads CASSTGLAPPYNEQFF. CDR3 nucleotide sequence: TGTGCCAGCAGCACGGGACTAGCTCCTCCCTACAATGAGCAGTTCTTC. The whole variable domain, filled in from reference TRBV7-9 and TRBJ2-1, reads DTGVSQNPRHKITKRGQNVTFRCDPISEHNRLYWYRQTLGQGPEFLTYFQNEAQLEKSRLLSDRFSAERPKGSFSTLEIQRTEQGDSAMYLCASSTGLAPPYNEQFFGPGTRLTVL.

The chain employs TRBV20-1 and TRBJ2-5; D is ambiguous. V dropped 5 bases and J dropped 4 bases, with 8 bases sitting between them. CDR1 and CDR2 (germline): DFQATT, SNEGSKA (reference sequence). This CDR3 has 11 residues. The CDR3 DNA is TGCAGTGCTGGAGTAAGAGAGACCCAGTACTTC. Translating it yields CSAGVRETQYF.

There are many counts of this clonotype. V and J are TRBV6-1 and TRBJ1-5, with D perhaps TRBD1 (5 bases). From germline, CDR1 is MNHNS and CDR2 SASEGT. The CDR3 contains 13 residues. V dropped 6 bases and J dropped 13 bases, with 19 bases sitting between them. The CDR3 loop is CASRSPVQVGQHF. Written as DNA, the CDR3 is TGTGCCAGCAGGTCACCGGTACAGGTTGGTCAGCATTTT.

This clonotype was counted ten times or more. The chain combines TRBV10-1 with TRBJ1-1; the match to TRBD1 covers 11 bases. Germline loops: CDR1 WNHNN, CDR2 SYGVQD (reference sequence). The CDR3 covers 15 residues. V trimming: 3 bases; J trimming: 5 bases; junction bases outside the gene matches: 5. This CDR3 is CASSEGTGGKTEAFF. The DNA of the CDR3 is TGCGCCAGCAGTGAAGGGACAGGGGGTAAAACTGAAGCTTTCTTT.

This clonotype has at least ten counts. This chain connects TRBV20-1 to TRBJ2-3; the match to TRBD2 covers 12 bases. The CDR3 consists of 15 residues. Germline values: CDR1 DFQATT, CDR2 SNEGSKA (reference sequence). V shed 3 bases and J 6 bases; nucleotides not matched to a gene: 7. The CDR3 loop reads CSARVLAGGTDTQYF. The CDR3 region has the DNA TGCAGTGCTAGGGTCCTAGCGGGAGGGACTGATACGCAGTATTTT.

This clonotype was counted ten times or more. This chain links TRBV28 with TRBJ1-3; 7 bases map to TRBD1. The CDR3 runs to 16 residues. Trimming at V came to 3 bases and at J to 0 bases, leaving 5 bases not matched to a gene. Germline CDR1 is MDHEN and CDR2 is SYDVKM. The CDR3, as DNA: TGTGCCAGCAGTTTTGGGACAGCGAGCTCTGGAAACACCATATATTTT. Protein sequence: CASSFGTASSGNTIYF.

The chain carries TRBV6-5 and TRBJ1-6, with D unclear. Germline V gene sequence: CDR1 MNHEY, CDR2 SVGAGI. The CDR3 loop spans 14 amino acids. V was shortened by 3 bases and J by 10 bases, with 13 bases between the two germline ends. In nucleotides, the CDR3 is TGTGCCAGCAGTTATTCCCCGAAGACATCACCCCTCCACTTT. Protein: CASSYSPKTSPLHF.

V is TRBV12-3 or TRBV12-4 and J is TRBJ2-3, with TRBD1 as a possible D gene (6 bases). Between the trimmed V and J ends, which lost 1 base and 4 bases, there was a span of 9 bases. This CDR3 has 14 amino acids. Here the CDR3 reads CASSLGQDSDTQYF. Written as DNA, the CDR3 is TGTGCCAGCAGTTTAGGACAGGACTCAGATACGCAGTATTTT.

This clonotype was seen many times. The chain carries TRBV30 and TRBJ2-7; 10 nucleotides line up with TRBD2. The length of the CDR3 is 15 residues. After removal of 2 bases from V and 2 bases from J, the junction contained 6 bases not matched to a gene. CDR1 is GTSNPN and CDR2 is SVGIG in the germline V gene (reference sequence). This CDR3 is CAWSWLAGVAYEQYF. Written as DNA, the CDR3 is TGTGCCTGGAGTTGGCTAGCGGGAGTAGCCTACGAGCAGTACTTC.

This clonotype was recorded at least ten times. The DNA of the CDR3 is TGTGCCAGCAGTTTAGGGCCCCTCGAGTACTTC. This translates into CASSLGPLEYF. This chain uses TRBV12-3 or TRBV12-4 with TRBJ2-7; D call uncertain. This CDR3 comprises 11 residues. The V gene lost 1 base and the J gene lost 11 bases, with 9 bases spanning the gap.

This clonotype came up many times. The chain employs TRBV29-1 and TRBJ2-7; TRBD2 matches 9 bases. The V gene end was trimmed by 0 bases and the J gene end by 2 bases; junction bases not matched to a gene: 8. CDR3 length equals 16 residues. CDR1 is SQVTM, CDR2 ANQGSEA, per germline. The CDR3 bases are TGCAGCGTTGAAGACTTTCGGCCTAGCGGGACCTACGAGCAGTACGTC. Amino acid sequence: CSVEDFRPSGTYEQYV.